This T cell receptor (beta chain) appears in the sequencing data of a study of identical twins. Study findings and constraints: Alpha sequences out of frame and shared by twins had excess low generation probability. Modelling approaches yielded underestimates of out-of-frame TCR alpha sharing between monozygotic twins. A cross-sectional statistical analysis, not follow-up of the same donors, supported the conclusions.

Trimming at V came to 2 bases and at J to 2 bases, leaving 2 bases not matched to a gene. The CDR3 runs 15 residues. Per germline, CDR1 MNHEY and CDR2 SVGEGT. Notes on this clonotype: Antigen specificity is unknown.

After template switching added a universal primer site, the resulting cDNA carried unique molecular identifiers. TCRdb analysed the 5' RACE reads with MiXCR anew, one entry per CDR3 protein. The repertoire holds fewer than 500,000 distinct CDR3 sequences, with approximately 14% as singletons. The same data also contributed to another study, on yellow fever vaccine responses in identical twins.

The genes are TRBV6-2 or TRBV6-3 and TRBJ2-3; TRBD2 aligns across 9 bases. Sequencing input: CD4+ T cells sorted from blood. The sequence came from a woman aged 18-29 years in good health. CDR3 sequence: CASSYPSGTTDTQYF. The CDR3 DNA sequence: TGTGCCAGCAGTTACCCTAGCGGGACCACAGATACGCAGTATTTT.